The clone carrying this T cell receptor (beta chain) was detected a few times. The antigen is undetermined. This CDR3 has 16 amino acids. V lost 0 bases, J lost 2 bases, and 14 bases lay in between. Germline V gene sequence: CDR1 SGHDN, CDR2 FVKESK. The data are from a study of identical twins. There were only healthy Caucasians among the donors. From the 5' RACE reads, TCRdb called clonotypes with MiXCR, one entry per CDR3 protein. The table lists over 550,000 distinct CDR3 sequences, under 8.5% of them singletons, with 1.6% in the top ten. Whole-study results and caveats: A cross-sectional statistical analysis, not follow-up of the same donors, supported the conclusions. Out-of-frame alpha sequences common to twins were enriched for low generation probability.

This sample also appeared in a second study, on yellow fever vaccine responses in identical twins. This second study says: Twins reportedly appeared to share part of their vaccine T cell response while keeping part individual.

The clonotype comes from a woman aged 18-29 years in good health. The sequenced sample was PBMCs. The chain has TRBV14 and TRBJ2-7; D gene ambiguous. CDR3 bases: TGTGCCAGCAGCCAAGATTGTGATATGTGGACCTACGAGCAGTACGTC. This gives the protein CASSQDCDMWTYEQYV.